A single sample is the source of the 11 T cell receptor beta chains below, sequenced in a study of T cells in Graves' hyperthyroidism and ophthalmopathy. It was RNA transcripts that yielded the amplified TCR beta CDR3 regions. The TCR CDR3 first-round RT-PCR relied on the HTBI primer set. TCRdb reanalysed the multiplex PCR reads using MiXCR and keeps one entry per CDR3 protein. The repertoire has some 510,000 distinct CDR3 sequences, less than 25% of them found once; the top ten carry approximately 26%. The sample consisted of blood. The source is a man aged 18-30 years with Graves' hyperthyroidism.

There are many counts of this clonotype. V gene TRBV18 combines with J gene TRBJ2-7; unclear D gene. The V end was cut by 8 bases, the J end by 1 base, with 12 bases between. The germline V gene has CDR1 KGHSH and CDR2 LQKENI. This CDR3 is 13 amino acids long. DNA of the CDR3: TGTGCCAGCAGCCCGAGCTCTTCCTACGAGCAGTACTTC. Protein product: CASSPSSSYEQYF.

This clonotype has ten or more counts. The V call is TRBV12-3 or TRBV12-4, the J call TRBJ2-7; a possible D gene is TRBD1 (6 bases). Trimming removed 7 bases from V and 0 bases from J, with 10 bases in between. The CDR3 is made up of 13 amino acids. CDR3 DNA: TGTGCCAGCACCTGGGGGCGCTCCTACGAGCAGTACTTC. Amino acids: CASTWGRSYEQYF.

This clonotype was detected many times. The rearrangement joins TRBV6-1 to TRBJ1-2; 10 bases are a match to TRBD1. This CDR3 spans 16 amino acids. J lost 3 bases, V lost 1 base, and 5 bases had no gene match. The germline V gene has CDR1 MNHNS and CDR2 SASEGT. Here the CDR3 reads CASSEGGTGVHYGYTF. The CDR3 DNA is TGTGCCAGCAGTGAAGGCGGGACAGGGGTTCACTATGGCTACACCTTC.

This clonotype was picked up a small number of times. This chain links TRBV10-3 with TRBJ2-7; weak D call: TRBD2 (5 bases). The V gene lost 4 bases and the J gene lost 6 bases, with 13 bases spanning the gap. The CDR3 is made up of 13 amino acids. Germline values: CDR1 ENHRY, CDR2 SYGVKD. CDR3 in DNA: TGTGCCATCAGTGGGGCGCGGGCATCCGAGCAGTACTTC. It translates to CAISGARASEQYF.

The CDR3 loop reads CASSLEVQSRGYTF. The CDR3 DNA is TGCGCCAGCAGCTTGGAGGTACAGTCCCGTGGGTACACCTTC. The genes are TRBV5-1 and TRBJ1-2; D uncertain. With 0 bases removed from V and 11 bases from J, the gap between germline ends came to 17 bases. From germline, CDR1 is SGHRS and CDR2 YFSETQ. The CDR3 spans 14 residues. Filled out from reference TRBV5-1 and TRBJ1-2, the complete variable domain reads KAGVTQTPRYLIKTRGQQVTLSCSPISGHRSVSWYQQTPGQGLQFLFEYFSETQRNKGNFPGRFSGRQFSNSRSEMNVSTLELGDSALYLCASSLEVQSRGYTFGSGTRLTVV.

At least ten counts were recorded for this clonotype. An end of the junction differs from the germline gene, which may be a read error. The J gene is TRBJ2-2, the V gene TRBV6-1; D unclear. The germline CDR1 and CDR2 sequences are MNHNS and SASEGT. The CDR3 is 16 amino acids. CDR3 in amino acids: CAGSAIQPPNTGELFF. The CDR3 DNA reads as TGTGCCGGCAGTGCAATACAGCCTCCGAACACCGGGGAGCTGTTTTTT.

Many counts were recorded for this clonotype. CDR3 protein: CASSLADPRNTEAFF. CDR3 DNA sequence: TGTGCCAGCAGTTTAGCAGACCCCCGGAACACTGAAGCTTTCTTT. The chain employs TRBV12-3 or TRBV12-4 and TRBJ1-1; D unresolved. Deletions cut 0 bases from V and 1 base from J, with 9 bases between. The CDR3 totals 15 residues.

At least ten counts were recorded for this clonotype. The chain is built from TRBV12-5 and TRBJ2-7, with D tentatively TRBD1 (5 bases). The CDR3 consists of 18 residues. V lost 1 base to trimming and J lost 3 bases, with 22 bases between them. In germline, CDR1 is LGHNT, CDR2 FRNRAP. The CDR3 sequence is CASGLEGQGRVNFYEQYF. CDR3 nucleotides: TGTGCTAGTGGTTTGGAGGGTCAAGGCAGGGTCAATTTCTACGAGCAGTACTTC. Using reference TRBV12-5 and TRBJ2-7 for the parts outside the CDR3, the full variable domain is DARVTQTPRHKVTEMGQEVTMRCQPILGHNTVFWYRQTMMQGLELLAYFRNRAPLDDSGMPKDRFSAEMPDATLATLKIQPSEPRDSAVYFCASGLEGQGRVNFYEQYFGPGTRLTVT.

In this sample, this clonotype turned up many times. The V call is TRBV27, the J call TRBJ1-1, with D uncertain. This CDR3 contains 13 residues. Germline CDR1 MNHEY, CDR2 SMNVEV (reference sequence). Trimming removed 3 bases from V and 3 bases from J, with 8 bases in between. CDR3 sequence: CASSFEEDTEAFF. The DNA for the CDR3 is TGTGCCAGCAGTTTTGAGGAGGACACTGAAGCTTTCTTT.

This clonotype was recorded many times. The chain recombines TRBV29-1 with TRBJ2-4; D not resolved. The CDR3 has 14 residues. CDR1 and CDR2 from the germline V gene are SQVTM and ANQGSEA. V lost 7 bases and J 0 bases, leaving 13 bases between the germline ends. The CDR3 DNA reads as TGCAGCGAAACGCCCTCCTTAGCCAAAAACATTCAGTACTTC. Protein sequence: CSETPSLAKNIQYF.

The V and J genes are TRBV6-1 and TRBJ2-7, with a weak D call TRBD1 (7 bases). The germline V gene encodes CDR1 MNHNS and CDR2 SASEGT. V lost 7 bases to trimming and J lost 0 bases, with 19 bases between them. The CDR3 spans 16 residues. CDR3 loop: CASTRRGAGGSYEQYF. Written as DNA, the CDR3 is TGTGCCAGCACTCGGCGCGGGGCAGGGGGCTCCTACGAGCAGTACTTC.